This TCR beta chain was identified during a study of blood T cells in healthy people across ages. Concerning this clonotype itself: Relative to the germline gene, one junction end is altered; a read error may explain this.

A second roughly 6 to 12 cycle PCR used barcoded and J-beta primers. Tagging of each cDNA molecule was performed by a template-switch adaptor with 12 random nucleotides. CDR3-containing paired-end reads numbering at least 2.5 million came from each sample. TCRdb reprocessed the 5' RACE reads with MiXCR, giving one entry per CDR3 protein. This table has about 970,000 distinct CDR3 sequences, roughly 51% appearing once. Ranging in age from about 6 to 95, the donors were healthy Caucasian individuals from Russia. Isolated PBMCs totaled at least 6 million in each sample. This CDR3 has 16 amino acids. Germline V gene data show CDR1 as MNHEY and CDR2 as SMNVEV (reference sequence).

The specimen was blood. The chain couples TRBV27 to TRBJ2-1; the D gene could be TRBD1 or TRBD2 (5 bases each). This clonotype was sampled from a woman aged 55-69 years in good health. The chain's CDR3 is CASSFAQGEHYNERFF. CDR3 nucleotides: TGTGCCAGCAGTTTTGCCCAGGGAGAACATTACAATGAGCGGTTCTTC.